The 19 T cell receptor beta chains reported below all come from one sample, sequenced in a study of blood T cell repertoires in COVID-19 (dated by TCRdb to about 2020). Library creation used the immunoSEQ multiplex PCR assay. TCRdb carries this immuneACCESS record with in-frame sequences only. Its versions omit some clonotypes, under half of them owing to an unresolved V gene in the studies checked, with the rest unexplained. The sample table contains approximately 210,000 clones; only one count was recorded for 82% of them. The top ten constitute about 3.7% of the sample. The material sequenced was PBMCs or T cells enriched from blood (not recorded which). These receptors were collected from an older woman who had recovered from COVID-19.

CDR3 residues: CASSLVGEGGYGYTF. The CDR3 DNA reads TGTGCCAGCAGCTTAGTGGGGGAGGGCGGCTATGGCTACACCTTC. The chain carries TRBV11-2 and TRBJ1-2; TRBD1 might be the D (5 bases). With 1 base removed from V and 4 bases from J, the gap between germline ends came to 13 bases. Germline V gene sequence: CDR1 SGHAT, CDR2 FQNNGV. The CDR3 runs to 15 residues.

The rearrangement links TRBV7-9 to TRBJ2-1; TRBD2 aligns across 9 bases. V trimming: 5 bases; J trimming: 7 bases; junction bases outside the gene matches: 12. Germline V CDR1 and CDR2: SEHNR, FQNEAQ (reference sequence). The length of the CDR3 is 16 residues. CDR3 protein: CASSPWGSGSGNEQFF. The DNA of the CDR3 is TGTGCCAGCAGCCCTTGGGGTAGCGGGAGCGGGAATGAGCAGTTCTTC. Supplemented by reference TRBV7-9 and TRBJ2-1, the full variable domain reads DTGVSQNPRHKITKRGQNVTFRCDPISEHNRLYWYRQTLGQGPEFLTYFQNEAQLEKSRLLSDRFSAERPKGSFSTLEIQRTEQGDSAMYLCASSPWGSGSGNEQFFGPGTRLTVL.

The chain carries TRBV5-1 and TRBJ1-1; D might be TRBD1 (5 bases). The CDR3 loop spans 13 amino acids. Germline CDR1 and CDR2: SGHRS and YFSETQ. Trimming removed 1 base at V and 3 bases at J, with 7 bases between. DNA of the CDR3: TGCGCCAGCAGCTTGAAAGGGGACACTGAAGCTTTCTTT. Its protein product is CASSLKGDTEAFF. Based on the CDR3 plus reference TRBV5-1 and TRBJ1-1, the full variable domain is KAGVTQTPRYLIKTRGQQVTLSCSPISGHRSVSWYQQTPGQGLQFLFEYFSETQRNKGNFPGRFSGRQFSNSRSEMNVSTLELGDSALYLCASSLKGDTEAFFGQGTRLTVV.

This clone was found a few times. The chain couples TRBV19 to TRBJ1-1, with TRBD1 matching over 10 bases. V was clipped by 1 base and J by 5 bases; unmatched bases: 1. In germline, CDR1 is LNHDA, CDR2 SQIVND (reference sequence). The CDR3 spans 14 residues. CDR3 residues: CASSIGDRGTEAFF. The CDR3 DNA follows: TGTGCCAGTAGTATAGGGGACAGGGGAACTGAAGCTTTCTTT. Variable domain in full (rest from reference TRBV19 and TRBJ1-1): DGGITQSPKYLFRKEGQNVTLSCEQNLNHDAMYWYRQDPGQGLRLIYYSQIVNDFQKGDIAEGYSVSREKKESFPLTVTSAQKNPTAFYLCASSIGDRGTEAFFGQGTRLTVV.

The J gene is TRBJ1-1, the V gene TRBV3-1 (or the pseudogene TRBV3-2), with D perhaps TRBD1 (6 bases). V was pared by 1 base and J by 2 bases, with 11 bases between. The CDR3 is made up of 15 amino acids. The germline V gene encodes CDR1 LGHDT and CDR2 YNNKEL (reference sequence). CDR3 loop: CASSQVGHRNTEAFF. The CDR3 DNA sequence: TGTGCCAGCAGCCAAGTGGGACATAGAAACACTGAAGCTTTCTTT.

CDR3 residues: CSASPGLAEETQYF. In DNA, the CDR3 is TGCAGTGCTAGTCCGGGACTAGCGGAAGAGACCCAGTACTTC. The chain has TRBV20-1 and TRBJ2-5, with 11 bases aligning to TRBD2. Germline lookup yields CDR1 DFQATT and CDR2 SNEGSKA (reference sequence). V lost 3 bases, J lost 3 bases, and 3 bases stayed unmatched. The CDR3 totals 14 residues.

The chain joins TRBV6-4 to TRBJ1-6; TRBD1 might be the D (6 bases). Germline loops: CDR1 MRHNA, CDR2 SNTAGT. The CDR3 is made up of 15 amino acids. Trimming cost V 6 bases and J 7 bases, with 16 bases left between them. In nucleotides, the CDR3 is TGTGCCAGCAGCCAATCCGACAGGACCAATTCACCCCTCCACTTT. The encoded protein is CASSQSDRTNSPLHF.

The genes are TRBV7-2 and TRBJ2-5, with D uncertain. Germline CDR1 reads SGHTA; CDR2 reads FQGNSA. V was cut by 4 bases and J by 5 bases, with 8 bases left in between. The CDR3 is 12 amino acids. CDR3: CASSSYMETQYF. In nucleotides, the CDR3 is TGTGCCAGCAGCTCTTATATGGAGACCCAGTACTTC.

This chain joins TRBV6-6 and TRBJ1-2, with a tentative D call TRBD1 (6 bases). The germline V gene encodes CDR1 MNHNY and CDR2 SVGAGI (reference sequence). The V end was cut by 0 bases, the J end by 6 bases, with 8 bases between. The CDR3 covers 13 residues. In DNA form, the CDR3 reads TGTGCCAGCAGTTACTCGGGGGCGGATGGCTACACCTTC. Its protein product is CASSYSGADGYTF.

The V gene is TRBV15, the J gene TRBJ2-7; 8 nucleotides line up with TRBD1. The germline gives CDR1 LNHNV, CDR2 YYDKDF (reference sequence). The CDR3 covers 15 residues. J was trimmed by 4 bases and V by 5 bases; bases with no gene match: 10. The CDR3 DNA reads TGTGCCACCAGCCTCCCGTACAGGGGGGTATACGAGCAGTACTTC. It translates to CATSLPYRGVYEQYF.

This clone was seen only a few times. CDR3 nucleotides: TGTGCCAGCAGTGACCGAGGTGGTATTGGCACTGAAGCTTTCTTT. It translates to CASSDRGGIGTEAFF. The V call is TRBV6-1, the J call TRBJ1-1; no reliable D call. The germline CDR1 and CDR2 sequences are MNHNS and SASEGT. V was trimmed by 3 bases and J by 4 bases, leaving 15 bases between them. This CDR3 has 15 amino acids.

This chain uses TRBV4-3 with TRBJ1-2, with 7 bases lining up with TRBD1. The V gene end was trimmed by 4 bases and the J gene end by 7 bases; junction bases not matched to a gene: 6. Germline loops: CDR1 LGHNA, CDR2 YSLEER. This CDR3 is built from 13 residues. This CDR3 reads CASSLTGVGGYTF. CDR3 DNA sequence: TGCGCCAGCAGCCTCACAGGGGTAGGTGGCTACACCTTC.

The CDR3: CASSYSTGFGQPQHF. CDR3 bases: TGTGCCAGCAGTTACTCGACAGGGTTTGGTCAGCCCCAGCATTTT. The chain joins TRBV6-5 to TRBJ1-5; 7 bases line up with TRBD1. CDR3 length: 15 residues. Germline-derived CDR1 and CDR2 are MNHEY and SVGAGI. With 0 bases clipped from V and 6 bases from J, the junction kept 5 bases outside the gene matches.

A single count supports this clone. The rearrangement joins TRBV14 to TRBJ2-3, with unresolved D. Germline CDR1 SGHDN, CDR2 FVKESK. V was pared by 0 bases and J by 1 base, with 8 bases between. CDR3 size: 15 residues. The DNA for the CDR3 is TGTGCCAGCAGCCAAGAGTCCGCGGGCACAGATACGCAGTATTTT. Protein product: CASSQESAGTDTQYF.

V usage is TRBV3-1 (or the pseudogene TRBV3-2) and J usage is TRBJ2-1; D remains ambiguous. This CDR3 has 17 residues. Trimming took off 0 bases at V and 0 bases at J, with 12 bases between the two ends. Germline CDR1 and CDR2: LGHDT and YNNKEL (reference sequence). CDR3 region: CASSQDLRISSYNEQFF. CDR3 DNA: TGTGCCAGCAGCCAAGATCTGAGAATATCCTCCTACAATGAGCAGTTCTTC.

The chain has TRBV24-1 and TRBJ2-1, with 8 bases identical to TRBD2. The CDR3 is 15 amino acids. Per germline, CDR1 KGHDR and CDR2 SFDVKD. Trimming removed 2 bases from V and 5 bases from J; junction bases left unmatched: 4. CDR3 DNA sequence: TGTGCCACCAGTGATTCGGCGGGAGGAAACAATGAGCAGTTCTTC. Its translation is CATSDSAGGNNEQFF.

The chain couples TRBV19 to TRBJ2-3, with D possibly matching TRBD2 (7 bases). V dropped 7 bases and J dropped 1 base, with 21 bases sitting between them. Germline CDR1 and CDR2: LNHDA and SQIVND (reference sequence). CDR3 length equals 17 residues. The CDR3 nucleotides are TGTGCCAGTAAAAGGGGGGTCCGCGGGAGAGGCACAGATACGCAGTATTTT. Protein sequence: CASKRGVRGRGTDTQYF.

The CDR3 sequence: CASSSGTGVSYGYTF. DNA of the CDR3: TGTGCCAGCAGCTCGGGGACAGGGGTATCCTATGGCTACACCTTC. The chain recombines TRBV7-2 with TRBJ1-2; 10 bases line up with TRBD1. Germline assignment: CDR1 SGHTA and CDR2 FQGNSA. The CDR3 covers 15 residues. V trimming: 4 bases; J trimming: 4 bases; junction bases outside the gene matches: 6. The full variable domain, rest sourced from reference TRBV7-2 and TRBJ1-2, is GAGVSQSPSNKVTEKGKDVELRCDPISGHTALYWYRQSLGQGLEFLIYFQGNSAPDKSGLPSDRFSAERTGGSVSTLTIQRTQQEDSAVYLCASSSGTGVSYGYTFGSGTRLTVV.

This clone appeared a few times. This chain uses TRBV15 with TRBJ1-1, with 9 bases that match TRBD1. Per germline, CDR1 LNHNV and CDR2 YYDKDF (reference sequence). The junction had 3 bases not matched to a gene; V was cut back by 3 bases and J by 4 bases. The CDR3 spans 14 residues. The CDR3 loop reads CATSSGQGTTEAFF. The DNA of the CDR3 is TGTGCCACCAGCAGTGGACAGGGGACCACTGAAGCTTTCTTT.